The 26 T cell receptor beta chains below all came from one sample that was sequenced in a study of breast tumors, draining lymph nodes, adjacent tissues. MiXCR was run by TCRdb on the multiplex PCR reads, yielding one entry per CDR3 protein. Counted here are around 300,000 distinct CDR3 sequences, 30% to 35% occurring once; the ten biggest clones make up over 0.95%. Axillary draining lymph nodes of breast cancer patients supplied the node samples. What was sequenced was axillary lymph node tissue. The source is a female donor with breast cancer. Some clones in this sample may be carry-over from other donors' samples.

This clonotype was detected ten times or more. The chain links TRBV5-1 to TRBJ2-7; no clear D. CDR1 is SGHRS, CDR2 YFSETQ, per germline. This CDR3 spans 12 amino acids. The V end lost 4 bases, the J end lost 0 bases, and 5 bases lay between the germline ends. The DNA for the CDR3 is TGCGCCAGCAGCGTGGACTCCTACGAGCAGTACTTC. Its translation: CASSVDSYEQYF.

This clonotype was picked up many times. The chain couples TRBV5-1 to TRBJ1-5; possibly TRBD1 for D (5 bases). In germline, CDR1 is SGHRS, CDR2 YFSETQ. V lost 4 bases, J lost 2 bases, and 13 bases lay in between. The CDR3 covers 15 residues. The CDR3 region has the DNA TGCGCCAGCAGCCTGGCGGGGGATGGCAATCAGCCCCAGCATTTT. It translates to CASSLAGDGNQPQHF.

Comment on this clonotype: A read error may account for a junction end that differs from germline. The genes are TRBV18 and TRBJ2-7; TRBD2 might be the D (7 bases). Germline V gene lookup returns CDR1 KGHSH and CDR2 LQKENI. The CDR3 is 14 residues long. CDR3 region: CANSQGLFAYEQYF. The CDR3 DNA reads as TGTGCCAACTCACAGGGACTATTCGCCTACGAGCAGTACTTC. Full variable domain (missing parts from reference TRBV18 and TRBJ2-7): NAGVMQNPRHLVRRRGQEARLRCSPMKGHSHVYWYRQLPEEGLKFMVYLQKENIIDESGMPKERFSAEFPKEGPSILRIQQVVRGDSAAYFCANSQGLFAYEQYFGPGTRLTVT.

To note about this clonotype: A much bigger clone sits one base away, suggesting this may be a read error. The chain recombines TRBV20-1 with TRBJ1-3; the D is unclear. In germline, CDR1 is DFQATT, CDR2 SNEGSKA (reference sequence). The CDR3 has 14 residues. The CDR3 region is CSAPPTGSGTTIYF. The DNA of the CDR3 is TGCAGTGCTCCTCCCACGGGGTCTGGAACCACCATATATTTT.

This clonotype showed up just once. A clone one base away is much larger, so this may be a read error. The gene calls are TRBV19 and TRBJ2-1, with D maybe TRBD2 (5 bases). The germline V gene has CDR1 LNHDA and CDR2 SQIVND (reference sequence). The CDR3 loop spans 15 amino acids. The CDR3 nucleotides read TGTGCCAGTAGTATTGGGGAGACGGCGTACAGTGAGCAGTTCTTC. This encodes CASSIGETAYSEQFF.

This clonotype has at least ten counts. The chain joins TRBV24-1 to TRBJ2-6; no firm D call. Germline lookup yields CDR1 KGHDR and CDR2 SFDVKD. The CDR3 has 16 amino acids. Trimming took 2 bases from V and 0 from J, leaving 7 bases between them. The CDR3, as DNA: TGTGCCACCAGTGATTCTCACGCCTCTGGGGCCAACGTCCTGACTTTC. Amino acid sequence: CATSDSHASGANVLTF.

This clonotype was observed at least ten times. J is TRBJ2-2 and V is TRBV29-1; 7 bases map to TRBD1. V lost 5 bases to trimming and J lost 7 bases; unmatched junction nucleotides: 19. The CDR3 sequence is 17 residues long. The germline gives CDR1 SQVTM, CDR2 ANQGSEA. The CDR3 DNA reads as TGCAGCGTTTTTCTGGGGTATAAGACAGGGCGTTTCGGGGAGCTGTTTTTT. Encoded protein: CSVFLGYKTGRFGELFF.

Details on this clonotype: A read error may explain this, as a much larger clone is one base away. This chain joins TRBV6-6 and TRBJ2-1; 9 nucleotides agree with TRBD2. This CDR3 is built from 16 residues. The V segment lost 5 bases and the J segment 5 bases; nucleotides outside the gene matches: 10. The V gene's germline CDR1 is MNHNY and CDR2 SVGAGI (reference sequence). The CDR3 loop reads CASSRGLALGDNEQFF. Written as DNA, the CDR3 is TGTGCCAGCAGTCGCGGACTAGCGTTAGGGGACAATGAGCAGTTCTTC.

The chain joins TRBV9 to TRBJ2-1; TRBD2 matches at 9 bases. This CDR3 spans 14 amino acids. CDR1 and CDR2 from the germline V gene are SGDLS and YYNGEE. The trim removed 0 bases at V and 6 bases at J, leaving 1 base unmatched. The CDR3 coding sequence is TGTGCCAGCAGCGTAGGCGGGAGGGTCAATGAGCAGTTCTTC. Translating it yields CASSVGGRVNEQFF.

Only a few counts were recorded for this clonotype. This chain uses TRBV19 with TRBJ2-2; TRBD1 aligns across 12 bases. Germline CDR1 and CDR2: LNHDA and SQIVND (reference sequence). The CDR3 has 16 amino acids. Germline trimming cut 5 bases from V and 4 bases from J; bases unmatched to any gene: 5. Written as DNA, the CDR3 is TGTGCCAGTAGTTTGGGGACAGGGGGCCCCACCGGGGAGCTGTTTTTT. It yields the protein CASSLGTGGPTGELFF.

This clonotype was found a few times. CDR3 DNA: TGTGCCAGCAGTCGGACTAGCGCGGCAGATACGCAGTATTTT. Translation gives CASSRTSAADTQYF. The chain links TRBV3-1 to TRBJ2-3; 9 bases align to TRBD2. J lost 4 bases, V lost 6 bases, and 5 bases had no gene match. Germline V CDR1 and CDR2: LGHDT, YNNKEL (reference sequence). This CDR3 is built from 14 residues.

V is TRBV7-9 and J is TRBJ1-5; 8 nucleotides match TRBD1. Unmatched junction bases numbered 13, after V lost 3 bases and J lost 6 bases. The CDR3 has 17 amino acids. CDR1 and CDR2 (germline): SEHNR, FQNEAQ (reference sequence). CDR3 DNA: TGTGCCAGCAGCTTGGGTGACGCGAGACAGGGGCGTCAGCCCCAGCATTTT. Protein: CASSLGDARQGRQPQHF.

In the case of this clonotype: A much larger clone differs from this one at a single base, so this may be a read error. CDR3 nucleotide sequence: TGTGCCAGCAGCCTCCTCGGGGCAGAGTTATATGACTACACCTTC. Amino acids: CASSLLGAELYDYTF. The V call is TRBV16, the J call TRBJ1-2; tentative D call: TRBD1 (5 bases). The length of the CDR3 is 15 residues. CDR1 and CDR2 (germline): KGHSY, FQNENV. The whole variable domain, remainder taken from reference TRBV16 and TRBJ1-2, is GEEVAQTPKHLVRGEGQKAKLYCAPIKGHSYVFWYQQVLKNEFKFLISFQNENVFDETGMPKERFSAKCLPNSPCSLEIQATKLEDSAVYFCASSLLGAELYDYTFGSGTRLTVV.

Many counts were recorded for this clonotype. The chain has TRBV20-1 and TRBJ2-5; 8 bases are a match to TRBD2. Trimming cost V 3 bases and J 6 bases; bases outside gene matches: 3. CDR3 length equals 12 residues. CDR1 is DFQATT, CDR2 SNEGSKA, per germline (reference sequence). The CDR3 nucleotides read TGCAGTGCTAGTCGCGGGAGGCAGACCCAGTACTTC. It translates to CSASRGRQTQYF.

This clonotype was found once. Relative to the germline gene, one junction end is altered; a read error may explain this. The chain combines TRBV3-1 with TRBJ1-2, with TRBD1 matching over 8 bases. The germline gives CDR1 LGHDT, CDR2 YNNKEL (reference sequence). The CDR3 is made up of 15 amino acids. The CDR3 protein is CASSYLRTGSAGNAF. CDR3 nucleotide sequence: TGTGCCAGCAGTTACTTACGGACAGGGTCGGCTGGCAACGCCTTC.

This clonotype appeared a few times. The chain links TRBV9 to TRBJ1-1; D uncertain. CDR1 SGDLS and CDR2 YYNGEE come from the germline V gene. The CDR3 spans 13 residues. Trimming took off 4 bases at V and 0 bases at J, with 7 bases between the two ends. The chain's CDR3 is CASSSSLNTEAFF. CDR3 bases: TGTGCCAGCAGCTCATCCTTGAACACTGAAGCTTTCTTT.

Remarks on this clonotype: Just one base apart from a much larger clone, this may be a read error. The chain combines TRBV7-6 with TRBJ2-7; D may match TRBD1 or TRBD2 (6 bases each). Germline lookup yields CDR1 SGHVS and CDR2 FNYEAQ. CDR3 size: 17 residues. The CDR3 nucleotides are TGTGCTAGCAGTTCGCGACAGGTGGGGAGGAGGACCTACGAGCAGTACTTC. Protein sequence: CASSSRQVGRRTYEQYF.

This clonotype was detected many times. The rearrangement uses TRBV25-1 and TRBJ2-1; 8 bases fit TRBD1. CDR1 MGHDK and CDR2 SYGVNS come from the germline V gene. CDR3 length: 14 residues. The V gene end was trimmed by 4 bases and the J gene end by 8 bases; junction bases not matched to a gene: 7. The CDR3 is CASSGTGTAHEQFF. CDR3 DNA: TGTGCCAGCAGTGGGACAGGGACGGCCCATGAGCAGTTCTTC.

This chain joins TRBV19 and TRBJ1-1; unclear D gene. Looked up from germline, CDR1 is LNHDA and CDR2 is SQIVND (reference sequence). V gave up 8 bases and J gave up 4 bases, with 17 bases separating them. The CDR3 loop spans 14 amino acids. Written as DNA, the CDR3 is TGTGCCAGTTCAGGTGGGCGTTTGTTCACTGAAGCTTTCTTT. This gives the protein CASSGGRLFTEAFF.

This clonotype was detected ten times or more. The chain employs TRBV2 and TRBJ2-2; 9 bases align to TRBD2. The germline V gene encodes CDR1 SNHLY and CDR2 FYNNEI. V lost 4 bases, J lost 3 bases, and 6 bases stayed unmatched. The CDR3 extends over 16 amino acids. The CDR3: CASSVDSGSDTGELFF. The CDR3, as DNA: TGTGCCAGCAGTGTGGATAGCGGGAGCGACACCGGGGAGCTGTTTTTT.

This chain links TRBV4-3 with TRBJ2-4, with D possibly matching TRBD1 (6 bases). CDR3 length: 13 residues. Looked up from germline, CDR1 is LGHNA and CDR2 is YSLEER. V gave up 8 bases and J gave up 6 bases, with 14 bases separating them. The DNA for the CDR3 is TGCGCCAGCTCAGGGGATCGAGGAAACATTCAGTACTTC. Protein sequence: CASSGDRGNIQYF.

V usage is TRBV20-1 and J usage is TRBJ2-1; TRBD2 matches at 11 bases. CDR3 size: 15 residues. V lost 4 bases and J lost 7; bases outside the gene matches: 9. Germline V gene data show CDR1 as DFQATT and CDR2 as SNEGSKA (reference sequence). CDR3 nucleotide sequence: TGCAGTGCTACCTCGCGCACTAGCGGGAGAAATGAGCAGTTCTTC. Protein product: CSATSRTSGRNEQFF.

As for this clonotype: Being one base from a much bigger clone, this may be a read error. This is likely a read error, given that the CDR3 carries no conserved phenylalanine or tryptophan at its end. The chain combines TRBV7-2 with TRBJ2-1; 11 bases align to TRBD2. CDR3 length equals 18 residues. From germline, CDR1 is SGHTA and CDR2 FQGNSA. With V trimmed by 1 base and J by 3 bases, 8 bases remained unmatched. As DNA, the CDR3 is TGTGCCAGCAGCTTAGGACTAGCGGGATTACCCTTCTACAATGAGCAGTTCTCC. Protein sequence: CASSLGLAGLPFYNEQFS.

The table lists this clonotype with many counts. The chain links TRBV20-1 to TRBJ2-5; D gene unclear. V lost 0 bases and J 1 base, leaving 9 bases between the germline ends. Germline lookup yields CDR1 DFQATT and CDR2 SNEGSKA (reference sequence). The CDR3 runs 14 residues. The CDR3 region is CSARDRRFQETQYF. CDR3 DNA sequence: TGCAGTGCTAGAGATCGACGGTTCCAAGAGACCCAGTACTTC.

A remark on this clonotype: This sequence may be a read error, since a much larger clone differs from it by one base. The missing conserved phenylalanine or tryptophan at the end of this CDR3 makes a read error likely. This chain joins TRBV7-9 and TRBJ2-1, with D tentatively TRBD2 (5 bases). V was trimmed by 5 bases and J by 5 bases, leaving 13 bases between them. CDR3 size: 14 residues. Per germline, CDR1 SEHNR and CDR2 FQNEAQ (reference sequence). CDR3 in DNA: TGTGCCAGCAGCCTAAAGGGAGACCACAATGAGCAGTTCCTC. This sequence encodes CASSLKGDHNEQFL.

This clonotype came up a few times. V usage is TRBV5-6 and J usage is TRBJ2-7, with TRBD2 matching over 9 bases. From germline, CDR1 is SGHDT and CDR2 YYEEEE. The CDR3 is made up of 17 amino acids. The J segment lost 4 bases and the V segment lost 0 bases, leaving 11 bases of the junction unmatched. The CDR3 sequence is CASSLARPAGGGYEQYF. The CDR3 region has the DNA TGTGCCAGCAGCTTGGCCCGACCAGCGGGAGGCGGATACGAGCAGTACTTC.